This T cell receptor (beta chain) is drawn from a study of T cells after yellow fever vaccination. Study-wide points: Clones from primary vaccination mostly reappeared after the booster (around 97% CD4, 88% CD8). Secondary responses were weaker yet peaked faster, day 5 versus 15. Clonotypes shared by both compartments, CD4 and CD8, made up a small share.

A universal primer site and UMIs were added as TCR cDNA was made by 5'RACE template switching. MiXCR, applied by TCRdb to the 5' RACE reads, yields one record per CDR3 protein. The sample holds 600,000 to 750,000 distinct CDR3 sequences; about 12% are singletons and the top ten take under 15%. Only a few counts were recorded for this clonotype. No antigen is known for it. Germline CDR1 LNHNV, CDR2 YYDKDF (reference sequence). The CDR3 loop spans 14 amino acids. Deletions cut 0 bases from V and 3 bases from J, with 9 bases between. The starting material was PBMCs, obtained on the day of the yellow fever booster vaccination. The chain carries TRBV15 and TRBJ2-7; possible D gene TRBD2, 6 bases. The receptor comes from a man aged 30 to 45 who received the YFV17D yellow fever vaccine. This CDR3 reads CATSRDLGGYEQYF. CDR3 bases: TGTGCCACCAGCAGAGATCTGGGGGGCTACGAGCAGTACTTC.